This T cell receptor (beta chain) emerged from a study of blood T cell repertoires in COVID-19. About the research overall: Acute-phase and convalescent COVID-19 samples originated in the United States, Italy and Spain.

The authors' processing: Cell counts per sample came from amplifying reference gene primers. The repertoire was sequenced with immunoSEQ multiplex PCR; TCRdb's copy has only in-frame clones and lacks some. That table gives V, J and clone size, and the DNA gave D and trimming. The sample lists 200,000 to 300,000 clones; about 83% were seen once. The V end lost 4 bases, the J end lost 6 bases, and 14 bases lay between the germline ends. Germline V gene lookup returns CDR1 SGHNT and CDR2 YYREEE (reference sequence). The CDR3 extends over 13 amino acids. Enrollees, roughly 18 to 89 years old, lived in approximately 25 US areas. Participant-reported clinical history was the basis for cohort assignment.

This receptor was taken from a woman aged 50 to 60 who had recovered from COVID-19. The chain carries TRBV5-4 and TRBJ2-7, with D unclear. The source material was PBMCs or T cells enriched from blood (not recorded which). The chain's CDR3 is CASSLTPSAEQYF. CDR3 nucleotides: TGTGCCAGCAGCCTAACCCCGTCCGCCGAGCAGTACTTC.